This T cell receptor (beta chain) stems from a study of T-cell memory formation after mild COVID-19. TCRdb used MiXCR to reprocess the 5' RACE reads, holding one entry per CDR3 protein. The profile shows 400,000 or so distinct CDR3 sequences, about 19% of them singletons. After removal of 0 bases from V and 0 bases from J, the junction contained 4 bases not matched to a gene. The CDR3 totals 16 residues. Germline V gene data show CDR1 as SGHNT and CDR2 as YYREEE (reference sequence). This clonotype originated in an adult woman who had mild COVID-19 (a few samples of this study predate the infection). Cell type and time point are not known. This chain uses TRBV5-4 with TRBJ2-7; 9 nucleotides line up with TRBD1. Material for sequencing was PBMCs or a T cell subset sorted from them (not recorded which). The CDR3 region has the DNA TGTGCCAGCAGCTTGGGGGGACAGGGAACCTCCTACGAGCAGTACTTC. Amino acids: CASSLGGQGTSYEQYF.